This T cell receptor (beta chain) was documented in a study of blood T cell repertoires in COVID-19. On the study more broadly: PBMCs, B-cell-depleted T cells, or T cells were the source of the cDNA or gDNA that made up the material.

Cohorts were based on clinical histories the participants reported. Clones were sequenced by immunoSEQ multiplex PCR, and TCRdb holds only the in-frame ones, with some missing. This table has fewer than 350,000 clones, roughly 88% appearing once. The V gene's germline CDR1 is SGDLS and CDR2 YYNGEE. The CDR3 runs to 18 residues. The V and J ends lost 4 bases and 4 bases, in that order; junction bases with no gene match: 13. This receptor was taken from a middle-aged woman with acute COVID-19. Sequencing was done on a sample of PBMCs or T cells enriched from blood (not recorded which). The gene calls are TRBV9 and TRBJ2-7, with 14 bases that match TRBD2. In DNA form, the CDR3 reads TGTGCCAGCAGCCGTGGAGGGACTAGCGGGGGCCGGGGATACGAGCAGTACTTC. Encoded protein: CASSRGGTSGGRGYEQYF.